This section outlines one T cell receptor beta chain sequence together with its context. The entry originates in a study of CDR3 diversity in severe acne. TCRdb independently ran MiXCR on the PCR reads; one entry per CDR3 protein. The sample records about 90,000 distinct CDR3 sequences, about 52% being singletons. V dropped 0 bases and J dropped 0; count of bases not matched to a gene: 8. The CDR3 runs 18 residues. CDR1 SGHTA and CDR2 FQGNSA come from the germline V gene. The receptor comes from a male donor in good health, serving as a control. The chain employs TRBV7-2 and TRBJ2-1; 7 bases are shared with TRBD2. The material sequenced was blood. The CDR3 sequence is CASSLAGLADSSYNEQFF. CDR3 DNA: TGTGCCAGCAGCTTAGCCGGGCTAGCGGATAGCTCCTACAATGAGCAGTTCTTC.